This T cell receptor beta chain was identified during a study of vaccination and CD4 T cells after COVID-19 (dated 2022 in TCRdb). Regarding the complete study: In the convalescent cohort there were six males and four females, among whom were two Hispanic individuals, seven Caucasians, two Asians and one multiracial person. Control cultures used a CEFX viral epitope pool as positive control, an HIV-1 Nef peptide pool as negative control, or no peptide. Each participant got two doses of either the Pfizer-BioNTech BNT162b2 vaccine (n=8) or the Moderna mRNA-1273 vaccine (n=2). Post-COVID blood samples from convalescent patients were collected a median of roughly 100 days after diagnosis, with a range of roughly 35 to 180 days. The cultures were stimulated with overlapping spike peptide pools from SARS-CoV-2 and from the common cold coronaviruses HCoV-NL63, HCoV-OC43 and HCoV-229E. Post-vaccine blood samples were obtained a median of around 74 days after the second vaccine dose, with a range of about 14 to 250 days. In roughly nine COVID-19 convalescent patients and 4 infection-naive healthy vaccine recipients, the spike-specific CD4+ TCR repertoire before mRNA vaccination was compared with the repertoire after mRNA vaccination.

The method was PCR. DNA from cultured CD4+ T cells underwent TCR sequencing with the Oncomine TCR Beta short-read assay at the Johns Hopkins FTIC core. Genomic DNA was extracted from the cultured CD4+ T cells with the QIAamp micro DNA kit. Oncomine TCR Beta libraries from cultured CD4+ T cells were pooled with unique dual indexes and sequenced on an Illumina iSeq 100. Turning to the authors' computational methods: Non-productive sequences were removed, and CDR3s not starting with C, not ending with F or W, or shorter than 7 amino acids were discarded. Antigen-specific clonotypes were identified with the MANAFEST web application by comparing peptide-stimulated wells with reference and other culture wells. An FDR below 0.05, an odds ratio above 5, and a productive frequency above 0.1% in at least two of three replicate wells were required for clones to be considered positive. A clonotype was classed as cross-reactive if the clonotype showed significant expansion both in SARS-CoV-2 spike wells and in at least one common cold coronavirus spike condition. Using R version 3.6.1, CDR3 homology was evaluated through Levenshtein distances (stringdist) along with unrooted phylogenetic trees (ape). Clones were called with MiXCR by TCRdb after fastp trimmed the public reads at Q25, and only in-frame beta chains were retained. Here each entry gathers all rows of one CDR3 protein and keeps the most common genes and DNA. TCRdb, rather than the study authors, made the V and J calls. The sample table holds 20,000 to 25,000 distinct CDR3 sequences, of which around 62% were seen once. Of the sample, roughly 24% is held by the ten largest clones.

The treatment or condition label on this specimen signifies: 10-day PBMC culture with coronavirus spike peptide pools or control peptides (ViraFEST assay). To expand antigen-specific T cells with peptide pools and then pick out the expanded clonotypes through TCR sequencing, the study relied on the ViraFEST assay. Negative nucleocapsid antibody tests taken both before and after vaccination confirmed that the healthy vaccine recipients had no prior SARS-CoV-2 infection. Fewer than 2.5 million PBMCs per well were cultured in IMDM with about 5% human AB serum and roughly 9.3 IU/ml IL-2, plus 10 ug/ml peptide pools. On days 3 and 7, half of the culture medium was replaced with fresh IL-2-containing medium. After 9 to 11 days of culture, CD4+ T cells were isolated by negative selection with the EasySep CD4+ T cell isolation kit. PBMCs were separated from whole blood using Ficoll-Paque Plus gradient centrifugation and then either used fresh or cryopreserved at -140C. Triplicate wells were generally used for each culture condition.

After removal of 4 bases from V and 0 bases from J, the junction retains 7 bases not matched to a gene. From a lookup of the germline V gene (reference sequence), CDR1 and CDR2 are GTSNPN and SVGIG. Including cysteine and phenylalanine, the CDR3 has 15 amino acids. Only the CDR3 DNA is retained, 45 bases long and in frame from the first base. The full study reports these points: The study included relatively few convalescent patients and did not analyze early timepoints after natural infection. In convalescent patients, a median 86.3% of post-vaccine SARS-CoV-2-reactive clones were detected only after vaccination, and vaccine-specific priming was suggested by this finding. An increase in the median number of SARS-CoV-2-reactive clonotypes from more than 20 after infection to a few dozen after vaccination was observed, but the change was not found to be significant. Of the vaccine-specific clones in convalescent patients, 304 of 307, or nearly all, reacted only to SARS-CoV-2 spike and did not cross-react with common cold coronaviruses.

Note on this clonotype: Its antigen is still unknown. Nothing much larger sits one base from this clone, and base qualities are not available.

The sample consisted of CD4+ T cells from blood, cultured in vitro, taken before SARS-CoV-2 vaccination. The rearrangement joined TRBV30 to TRBJ2-3, and 7 junctional nucleotides match TRBD1. This TCR came from a human donor who received a COVID-19 vaccine. The DNA sequence reads TGTGCCTGGAAAGGTGACAGGGCAAGCACAGATACGCAGTATTTT. Its coded protein is CAWKGDRASTDTQYF.